The text below deals with one TCR beta chain. Its antigen remains unknown. Here immunoSEQ multiplex PCR was the method, and the copy in TCRdb shows in-frame clones only, minus some. The table lists 25,000 to 35,000 clones, 92% of them singletons, with roughly 7% in the top ten. V shed 3 bases and J shed 13 bases, with 16 bases lying between them. The V gene's germline CDR1 is MNHEY and CDR2 SVGAGI. CDR3 size: 14 residues. Described time point: new active TB diagnosis, blood taken before or within 7 days of starting treatment. This entry belongs to a study of T cells in tuberculosis. About the study: In South Africa, adults with active tuberculosis were compared with IGRA-negative and latently infected IGRA-positive adolescents. Blood was taken before or within 7 days of anti-tuberculosis therapy. Study results and caveats: Using the GMM-specific repertoire gave approximately 89% accuracy versus around 74% with motifs.

The clonotype was recovered from an adult with tuberculosis. Some clones in this sample may be carry-over from other donors' samples. V is TRBV6-5 and J is TRBJ1-6, with a weak D call TRBD1 (5 bases). The sequenced sample was PBMCs, obtained at tuberculosis diagnosis. CDR3 protein: CASSYHGHLRPLHF. DNA for the CDR3: TGTGCCAGCAGTTATCACGGACACCTTCGGCCCCTCCACTTT.